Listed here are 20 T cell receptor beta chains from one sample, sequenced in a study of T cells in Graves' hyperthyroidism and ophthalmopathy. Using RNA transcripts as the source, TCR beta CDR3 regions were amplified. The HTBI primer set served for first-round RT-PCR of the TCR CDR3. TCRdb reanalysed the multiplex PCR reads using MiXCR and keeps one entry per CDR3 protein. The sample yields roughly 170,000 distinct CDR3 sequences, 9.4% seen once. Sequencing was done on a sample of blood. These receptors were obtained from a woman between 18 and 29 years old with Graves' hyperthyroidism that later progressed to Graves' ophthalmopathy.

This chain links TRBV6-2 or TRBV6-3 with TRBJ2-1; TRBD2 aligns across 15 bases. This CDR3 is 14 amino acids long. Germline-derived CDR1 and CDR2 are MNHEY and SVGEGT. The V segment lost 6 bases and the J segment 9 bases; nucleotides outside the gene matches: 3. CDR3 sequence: CASSPGLAGGEQFF. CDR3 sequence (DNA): TGTGCCAGCAGCCCGGGACTAGCGGGAGGTGAGCAGTTCTTC.

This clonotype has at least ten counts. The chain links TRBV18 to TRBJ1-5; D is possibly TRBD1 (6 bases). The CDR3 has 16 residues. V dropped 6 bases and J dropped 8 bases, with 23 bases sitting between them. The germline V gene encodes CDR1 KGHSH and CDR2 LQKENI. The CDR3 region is CASSYRARQLVEPQHF. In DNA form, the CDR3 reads TGTGCCAGCTCGTACAGGGCGAGACAGTTAGTAGAGCCCCAGCATTTT.

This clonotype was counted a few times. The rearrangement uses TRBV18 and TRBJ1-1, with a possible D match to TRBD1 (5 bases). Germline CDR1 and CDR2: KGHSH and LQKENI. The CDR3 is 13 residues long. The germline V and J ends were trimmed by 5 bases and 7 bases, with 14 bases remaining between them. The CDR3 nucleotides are TGTGCCAGCTCAAGGGGACCCGAGGGTGAAGCTTTCTTT. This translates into CASSRGPEGEAFF.

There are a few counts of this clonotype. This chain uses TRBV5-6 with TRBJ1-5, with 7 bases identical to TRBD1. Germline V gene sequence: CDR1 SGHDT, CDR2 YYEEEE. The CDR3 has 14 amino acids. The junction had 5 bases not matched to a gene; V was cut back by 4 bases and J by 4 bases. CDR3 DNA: TGTGCCAGCAGCCTACAGGGGTTGAATCAGCCCCAGCATTTT. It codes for CASSLQGLNQPQHF.

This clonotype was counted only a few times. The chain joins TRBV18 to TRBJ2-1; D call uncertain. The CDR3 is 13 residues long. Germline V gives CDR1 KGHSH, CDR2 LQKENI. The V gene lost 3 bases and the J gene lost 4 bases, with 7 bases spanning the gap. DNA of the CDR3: TGTGCCAGCTCACCGCAGGTATACAATGAGCAGTTCTTC. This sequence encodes CASSPQVYNEQFF.

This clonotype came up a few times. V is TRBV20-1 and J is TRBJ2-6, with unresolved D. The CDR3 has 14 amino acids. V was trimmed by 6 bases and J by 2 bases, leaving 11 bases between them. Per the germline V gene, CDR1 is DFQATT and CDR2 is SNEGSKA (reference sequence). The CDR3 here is CSAILTAGANVLTF. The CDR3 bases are TGCAGTGCCATCTTAACCGCTGGGGCCAACGTCCTGACTTTC.

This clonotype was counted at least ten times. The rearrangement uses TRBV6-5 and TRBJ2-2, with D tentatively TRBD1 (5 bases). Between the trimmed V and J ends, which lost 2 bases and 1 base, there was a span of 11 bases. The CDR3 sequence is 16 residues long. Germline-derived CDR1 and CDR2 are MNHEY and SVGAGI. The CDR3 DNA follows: TGTGCCAGCAGTTACCCCTCGACAGTGAACACCGGGGAGCTGTTTTTT. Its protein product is CASSYPSTVNTGELFF.

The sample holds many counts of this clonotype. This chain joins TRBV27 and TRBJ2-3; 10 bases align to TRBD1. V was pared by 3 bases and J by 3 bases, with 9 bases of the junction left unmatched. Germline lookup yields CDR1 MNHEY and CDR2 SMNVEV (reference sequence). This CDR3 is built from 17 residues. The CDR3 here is CASSFRQGAVRTDTQYF. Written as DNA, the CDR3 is TGTGCCAGCAGTTTCAGACAGGGGGCAGTGAGGACAGATACGCAGTATTTT.

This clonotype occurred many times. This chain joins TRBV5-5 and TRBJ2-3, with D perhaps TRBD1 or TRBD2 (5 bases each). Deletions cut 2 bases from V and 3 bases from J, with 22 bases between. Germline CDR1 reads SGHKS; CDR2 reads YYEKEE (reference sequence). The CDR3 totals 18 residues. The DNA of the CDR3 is TGTGCCAGCAGCTTAAGTCGGCAGGGACCTCAGAGGACAGATACGCAGTATTTT. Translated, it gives CASSLSRQGPQRTDTQYF.

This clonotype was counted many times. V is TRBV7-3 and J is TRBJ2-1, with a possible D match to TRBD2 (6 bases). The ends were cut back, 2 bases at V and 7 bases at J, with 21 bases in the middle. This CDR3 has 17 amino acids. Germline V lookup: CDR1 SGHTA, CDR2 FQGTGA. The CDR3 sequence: CASSLLAGDSVVNEQFF. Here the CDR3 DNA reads TGTGCCAGCAGCTTATTGGCCGGGGACTCGGTTGTTAATGAGCAGTTCTTC.

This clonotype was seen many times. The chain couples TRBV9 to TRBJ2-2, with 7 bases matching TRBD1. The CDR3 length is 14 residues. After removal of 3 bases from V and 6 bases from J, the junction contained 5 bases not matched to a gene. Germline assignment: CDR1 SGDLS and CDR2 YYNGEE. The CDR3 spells CASSERTGAGELFF. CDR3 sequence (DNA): TGTGCCAGCAGCGAAAGGACAGGCGCCGGGGAGCTGTTTTTT.

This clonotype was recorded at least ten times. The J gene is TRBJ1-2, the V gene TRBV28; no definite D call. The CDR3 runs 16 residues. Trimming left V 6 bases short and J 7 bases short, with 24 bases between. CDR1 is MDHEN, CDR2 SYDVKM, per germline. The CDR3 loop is CASRTPDQAVSRGYTF. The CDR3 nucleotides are TGTGCCAGCAGAACGCCCGATCAGGCGGTTTCGCGTGGCTACACCTTC.

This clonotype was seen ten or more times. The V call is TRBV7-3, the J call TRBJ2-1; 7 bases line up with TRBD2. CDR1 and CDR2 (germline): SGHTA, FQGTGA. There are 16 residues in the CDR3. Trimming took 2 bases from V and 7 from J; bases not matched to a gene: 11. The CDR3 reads CASSLSRGGGMNEQFF. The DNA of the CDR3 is TGTGCCAGCAGCTTATCCCGCGGGGGAGGGATGAATGAGCAGTTCTTC.

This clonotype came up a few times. CDR3 coding DNA: TGTGCCAGCAGCAGCCCCTTTTCGGCGTATGGCTACACCTTC. It translates to CASSSPFSAYGYTF. The V gene is TRBV6-1, the J gene TRBJ1-2, with D hard to call. This CDR3 is 14 amino acids long. Per germline, CDR1 MNHNS and CDR2 SASEGT. V was trimmed by 6 bases and J by 5 bases, leaving 16 bases between them.

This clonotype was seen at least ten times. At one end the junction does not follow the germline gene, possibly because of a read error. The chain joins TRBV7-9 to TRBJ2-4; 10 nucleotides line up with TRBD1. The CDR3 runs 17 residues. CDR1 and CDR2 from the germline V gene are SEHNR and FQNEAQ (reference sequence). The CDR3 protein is CASSLDRGRFTENIQYF. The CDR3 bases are TGTGCCAGCAGTTTAGACAGGGGGCGCTTCACGGAAAACATTCAGTACTTC.

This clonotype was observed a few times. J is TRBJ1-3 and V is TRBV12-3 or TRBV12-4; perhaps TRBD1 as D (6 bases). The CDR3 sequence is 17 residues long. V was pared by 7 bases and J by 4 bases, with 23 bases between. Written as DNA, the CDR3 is TGTGCCAGCACCCGGATACCAGGGAAGGGACAAGGAAACACCATATATTTT. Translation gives CASTRIPGKGQGNTIYF.

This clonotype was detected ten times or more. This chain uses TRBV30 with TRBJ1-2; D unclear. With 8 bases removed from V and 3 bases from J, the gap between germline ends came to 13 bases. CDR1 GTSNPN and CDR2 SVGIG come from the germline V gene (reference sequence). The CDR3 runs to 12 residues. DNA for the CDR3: TGTGCCAAAGACCGAAGGCACTATGGCTACACCTTC. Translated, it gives CAKDRRHYGYTF.

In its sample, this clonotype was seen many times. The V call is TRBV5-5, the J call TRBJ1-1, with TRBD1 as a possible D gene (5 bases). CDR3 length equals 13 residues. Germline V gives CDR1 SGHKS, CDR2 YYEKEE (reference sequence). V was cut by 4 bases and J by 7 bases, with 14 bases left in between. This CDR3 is CASSPGPQGEAFF. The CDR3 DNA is TGTGCCAGCAGCCCCGGACCCCAGGGTGAAGCTTTCTTT.

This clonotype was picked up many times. Here the CDR3 DNA reads TGTGCCAGCAGTTACTCATTGAACACTGAAGCTTTCTTT. It encodes CASSYSLNTEAFF. The chain links TRBV6-5 to TRBJ1-1, with D uncertain. CDR1 is MNHEY, CDR2 SVGAGI, per germline. V lost 0 bases, J lost 0 bases, and 2 bases lay in between. The CDR3 consists of 13 residues.

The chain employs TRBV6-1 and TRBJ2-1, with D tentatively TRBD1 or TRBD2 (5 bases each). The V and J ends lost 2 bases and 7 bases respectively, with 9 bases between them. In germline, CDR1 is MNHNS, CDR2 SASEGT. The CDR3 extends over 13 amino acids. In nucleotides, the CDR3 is TGTGCCAGCAGTGAAATATGGGGGAATGAGCAGTTCTTC. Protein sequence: CASSEIWGNEQFF.